What follows are 13 T cell receptor beta chains derived from one specimen sequenced in a study of T-cell reconstitution after alpha-beta-depleted transplantation in children. Researchers prepared the TCRbeta library using unique molecular identifiers, the study reports. TCRdb redid the calling of the PCR reads with MiXCR, one entry per CDR3 protein. The data hold around 71,000 distinct CDR3 sequences, with 5.5% to 7.5% observed a single time. Specimen: PBMCs from the stem cell graft donor, collected from the stem cell graft. These receptors all stem from a human donor who donated a stem cell graft to a child with acute lymphoblastic leukemia.

This clonotype has a handful of counts. V usage is TRBV7-2 and J usage is TRBJ1-2, with 7 bases that match TRBD1. The CDR3 consists of 12 residues. In germline, CDR1 is SGHTA, CDR2 FQGNSA. Trimming at V came to 5 bases and at J to 8 bases, leaving 5 bases not matched to a gene. The CDR3 nucleotides read TGTGCCAGCAGCACACAGGGGTGGGGCTACACCTTC. Its translation: CASSTQGWGYTF.

This clonotype was observed many times. CDR3 bases: TGTGCCAGCAGTTTCCGGGACAGGGGGCCTCACGAGCAGTACTTC. Protein product: CASSFRDRGPHEQYF. J is TRBJ2-7 and V is TRBV12-3 or TRBV12-4, with 12 bases lining up with TRBD1. This CDR3 is built from 15 residues. With 3 bases clipped from V and 5 bases from J, the junction kept 5 bases outside the gene matches.

This clonotype was found many times. The chain recombines TRBV29-1 with TRBJ1-1; maybe TRBD1 (5 bases). This CDR3 comprises 14 residues. Germline loops: CDR1 SQVTM, CDR2 ANQGSEA. The ends were cut back, 8 bases at V and 5 bases at J, with 21 bases in the middle. CDR3 sequence (DNA): TGCAGCACAAGAAGGGTGGGGGAGGGGACTGAAGCTTTCTTT. As protein: CSTRRVGEGTEAFF.

This clonotype was seen at least ten times. The chain employs TRBV10-3 and TRBJ1-6, with a possible D match to TRBD1 (5 bases). This CDR3 has 16 amino acids. CDR1 is ENHRY, CDR2 SYGVKD, per germline. V was trimmed by 0 bases and J by 5 bases, leaving 11 bases between them. CDR3 DNA sequence: TGTGCCATCAGTGAGTCAGAGGGACTAGATAATTCACCCCTCCACTTT. Translating gives CAISESEGLDNSPLHF.

This clonotype has only a few counts. The rearrangement joins TRBV7-6 to TRBJ2-5; the match to TRBD2 covers 9 bases. The germline CDR1 and CDR2 sequences are SGHVS and FNYEAQ. This CDR3 is 14 amino acids long. Germline trimming cut 5 bases from V and 3 bases from J; bases unmatched to any gene: 4. CDR3 sequence (DNA): TGTGCCAGCAGCCTACGACTAGCGGAAGAGACCCAGTACTTC. Its protein is CASSLRLAEETQYF. The full variable domain, rest sourced from reference TRBV7-6 and TRBJ2-5, is GAGVSQSPRYKVTKRGQDVALRCDPISGHVSLYWYRQALGQGPEFLTYFNYEAQQDKSGLPNDRFSAERPEGSISTLTIQRTEQRDSAMYRCASSLRLAEETQYFGPGTRLLVL.

The gene calls are TRBV5-4 and TRBJ1-4; no definite D call. The germline V and J ends were trimmed by 4 bases and 0 bases, with 7 bases remaining between them. The CDR3 runs 14 residues. CDR1 is SGHNT, CDR2 YYREEE, per germline (reference sequence). The CDR3 here is CASSPGTTNEKLFF. DNA of the CDR3: TGTGCCAGCAGCCCGGGTACAACTAATGAAAAACTGTTTTTT.

The chain recombines TRBV6-2 or TRBV6-3 with TRBJ2-6; D gene unclear. V lost 8 bases, J lost 3 bases, and 8 bases lay in between. Germline V gene data show CDR1 as MNHEY and CDR2 as SVGEGT. This CDR3 is built from 13 residues. This chain's CDR3 is CASQSGGANVLTF. In DNA, the CDR3 is TGTGCCAGCCAAAGTGGTGGGGCCAACGTCCTGACTTTC.

This clonotype was recorded many times. The chain couples TRBV24-1 to TRBJ1-2; 7 bases align to TRBD1. The CDR3 runs 14 residues. Germline lookup yields CDR1 KGHDR and CDR2 SFDVKD. With 1 base clipped from V and 3 bases from J, the junction kept 1 base outside the gene matches. In DNA, the CDR3 is TGTGCCACCAGTGATTTCGACAGGGACTATGGCTACACCTTC. Its translation is CATSDFDRDYGYTF.

This clonotype was recorded many times. J is TRBJ2-6 and V is TRBV9; D remains ambiguous. With 2 bases removed from V and 0 bases from J, the gap between germline ends came to 6 bases. The CDR3 contains 15 residues. CDR1 is SGDLS, CDR2 YYNGEE, per germline. CDR3 in amino acids: CASSVGHSGANVLTF. In DNA form, the CDR3 reads TGTGCCAGCAGCGTTGGGCACTCTGGGGCCAACGTCCTGACTTTC.

In its sample, this clonotype was seen many times. This chain uses TRBV4-2 with TRBJ1-3; tentatively, D is TRBD1 (5 bases). Trimming removed 0 bases from V and 2 bases from J, with 11 bases in between. CDR3 size: 16 residues. Germline CDR1 is LGHNA and CDR2 is YNFKEQ. The chain's CDR3 is CASSQDREGPGNTIYF. CDR3 nucleotide sequence: TGTGCCAGCAGCCAAGATCGGGAGGGGCCTGGAAACACCATATATTTT.

This clonotype was recorded many times. The rearrangement joins TRBV20-1 to TRBJ2-7; TRBD1 aligns across 9 bases. V shed 3 bases, J shed 9 bases, and the junction held 12 bases outside the gene matches. Germline V gene data show CDR1 as DFQATT and CDR2 as SNEGSKA (reference sequence). The CDR3 sequence is 14 residues long. The CDR3 nucleotides read TGCAGTGCTAGCTCCGGGACAGGGCAAAGGGGGCAGTACTTC. Translated: CSASSGTGQRGQYF.

The table lists this clonotype with many counts. The genes are TRBV20-1 and TRBJ1-2, with unresolved D. Germline V gene lookup returns CDR1 DFQATT and CDR2 SNEGSKA (reference sequence). CDR3 length: 13 amino acids. V gave up 3 bases and J gave up 2 bases, with 10 bases separating them. The CDR3 here is CSASARENYGYTF. CDR3 in DNA: TGCAGTGCTAGCGCGCGGGAAAACTATGGCTACACCTTC.

V is TRBV5-1 and J is TRBJ2-7, with TRBD2 matching over 13 bases. V was pared by 2 bases and J by 0 bases, with 14 bases of the junction left unmatched. This CDR3 comprises 20 residues. Germline assignment: CDR1 SGHRS and CDR2 YFSETQ. As DNA, the CDR3 is TGCGCCAGCAGCTTAGCCACTGGACTAGCGGGGGTCCTGAGCTCCTACGAGCAGTACTTC. This gives the protein CASSLATGLAGVLSSYEQYF.